The T cell receptor beta chain under discussion was sequenced for a study of ipilimumab plus nivolumab after autologous stem cell transplantation. On the study more broadly: A median of about eight nivolumab and roughly 5 ipilimumab doses were given. DLBCL patients had primary refractory or relapsed disease.

The assay was immunoSEQ multiplex PCR, and TCRdb's table has in-frame clones only and misses some. The repertoire holds roughly 11,000 clones, roughly three quarters seen once, with about 28% in the top ten. The CDR3 has 14 amino acids. Germline CDR1 is SNHLY and CDR2 is FYNNEI. Trimming cost V 4 bases and J 4 bases, with 14 bases left between them. Ipilimumab, 1 mg/kg, started 14 to 28 days after autologous transplant. Patients got 3 mg/kg IV nivolumab weeks 1, 4, 7, 10, then biweekly through week 26. This sequence joins TRBV2 and TRBJ2-7; TRBD1 is a possible D gene (5 bases). The sample in question was PBMCs, obtained in a trial of ipilimumab plus nivolumab as post-transplant consolidation. The receptor was derived from a male donor with diffuse large B-cell lymphoma. The DNA of the CDR3 is TGTGCCAGCAGTGTTCCTCAGGGAAAATACGAGCAGTACTTC. Residues: CASSVPQGKYEQYF.